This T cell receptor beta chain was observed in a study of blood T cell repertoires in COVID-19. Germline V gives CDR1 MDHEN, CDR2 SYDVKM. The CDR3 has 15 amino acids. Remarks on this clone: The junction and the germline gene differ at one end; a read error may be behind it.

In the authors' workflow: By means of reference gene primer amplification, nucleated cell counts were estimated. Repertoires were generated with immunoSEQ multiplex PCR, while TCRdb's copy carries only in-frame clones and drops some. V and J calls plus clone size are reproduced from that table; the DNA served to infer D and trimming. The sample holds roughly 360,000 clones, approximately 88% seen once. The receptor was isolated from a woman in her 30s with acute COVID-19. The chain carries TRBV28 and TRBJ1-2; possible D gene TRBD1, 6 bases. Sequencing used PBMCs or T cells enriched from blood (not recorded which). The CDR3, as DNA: TGTGCCAGCAGTCTAGCTACGGGACACAGTCCCCACGGGATTTTC. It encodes CASSLATGHSPHGIF.